The sequence of this T cell receptor (beta chain) was determined in a study of identical twins. The CDR3 consists of 11 residues. The V and J ends lost 2 bases and 5 bases respectively, with 4 bases between them. From germline, CDR1 is SQVTM and CDR2 ANQGSEA. Overall study findings and caveats: The degree of excess twin sharing was weaker in beta out-of-frame sequences. These conclusions were based on statistical analysis (cross-sectional, not following the same donors).

TCRdb used MiXCR to reprocess the 5' RACE reads, holding one entry per CDR3 protein. The sample records about 530,000 distinct CDR3 sequences, 13% to 15% being singletons. This clonotype was counted only a few times. What it binds is not known. This sample also appeared in a second study, on yellow fever vaccine responses in identical twins. That paper adds: Reportedly, twins' vaccine T cell responses looked partly convergent and partly personalized.

This sequence originates from a woman between 18 and 29 years old in good health. Sequencing was done on a sample of CD4+ T cells sorted from blood. This chain links TRBV29-1 with TRBJ2-1; D is unresolved. The CDR3 spells CSVERNNEQFF. As DNA, the CDR3 is TGCAGCGTTGAACGGAACAATGAGCAGTTCTTC.